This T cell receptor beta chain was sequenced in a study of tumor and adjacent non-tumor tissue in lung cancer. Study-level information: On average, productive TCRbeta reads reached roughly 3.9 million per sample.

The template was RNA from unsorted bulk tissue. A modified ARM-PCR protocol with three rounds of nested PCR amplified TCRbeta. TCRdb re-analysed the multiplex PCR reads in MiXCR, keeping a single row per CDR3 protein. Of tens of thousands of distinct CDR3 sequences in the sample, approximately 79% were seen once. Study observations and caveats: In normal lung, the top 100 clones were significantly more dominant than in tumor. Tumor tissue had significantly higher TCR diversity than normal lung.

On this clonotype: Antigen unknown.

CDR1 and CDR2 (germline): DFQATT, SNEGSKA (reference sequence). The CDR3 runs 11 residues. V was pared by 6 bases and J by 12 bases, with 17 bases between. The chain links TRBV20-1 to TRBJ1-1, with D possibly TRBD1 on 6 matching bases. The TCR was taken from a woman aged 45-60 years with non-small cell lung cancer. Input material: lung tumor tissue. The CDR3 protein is CSAGQLRQTFF. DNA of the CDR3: TGCAGTGCCGGACAGCTTCGACAGACTTTCTTT.